This is a list of T cell receptor beta chains from one sample in a study of Graves' ophthalmopathy and Graves' hyperthyroidism. TCRdb reprocessed the multiplex PCR reads via MiXCR and lists one record per CDR3 protein. The sample yields more than 300,000 distinct CDR3 sequences, about 18% seen once. The material sequenced was peripheral blood. Every receptor here comes from an adult woman with stable Graves' hyperthyroidism. The CDR3 runs from the conserved cysteine through the conserved F or W. The D gene is left open where the match is weak. Size values are once, few and many counts, or a class for expanded clones, and some rows have none.

abundance	d_gene	v_gene	j_gene	CDR3nt	CDR3aa
many	TRBD1	TRBV11-2	TRBJ2-5	TGTGCCAGCAGCTCTACGACAGGGGGAGAGACCCAGTACTTC	CASSSTTGGETQYF
-	-	TRBV4-1	TRBJ2-7	TGCGCCAGCAGCCAAGGGGACTTGAGCGAGCAGTACTTC	CASSQGDLSEQYF
-	-	TRBV10-3	TRBJ1-4	TGTGCCACCCGAGGAAGGACGGAAAAACTGTTTTTT	CATRGRTEKLFF
many	-	TRBV6-5	TRBJ2-5	TGTGCCACCCAGTTAGAGGGGCCCCTCCAAGAGACCCAGTACTTC	CATQLEGPLQETQYF
many	-	TRBV28	TRBJ1-1	TGTGCCAGCAGTTTGCTGGGGGCGCTGAACACTGAAGCTTTCTTT	CASSLLGALNTEAFF
many	-	TRBV2	TRBJ2-7	TGTGCCAGCAGAGGATCAGACCGGGCGGGCGAGCAGTACTTC	CASRGSDRAGEQYF
many	-	TRBV28	TRBJ1-5	TGTGCCAGCATAGCCGCCGTGGGTCAGCCCCAGCATTTT	CASIAAVGQPQHF
many	TRBD1	TRBV5-1	TRBJ1-2	TGCGCCAGCAGCCAGCGGACAGGGTACTATGGCTACACCTTC	CASSQRTGYYGYTF
-	-	TRBV6-1	TRBJ2-2	TGTGCCACCAGGGGCTTGAGGTCCGGGGAGCTGTTTTTT	CATRGLRSGELFF
few	TRBD2	TRBV9	TRBJ2-2	TGTGCCAGCAGCGTAGGGTCGGGGGGAGACGGGGAGCTGTTTTTT	CASSVGSGGDGELFF
many	-	TRBV12-3/TRBV12-4	TRBJ2-5	TGTGCCAGCAGTTTTAACAAGGAGACCCAGTACTTC	CASSFNKETQYF
-	-	TRBV12-3/TRBV12-4	TRBJ1-5	TGTGCCAGCAGTTCGACAAGTTGGAATCAGCCCCAGCATTTT	CASSSTSWNQPQHF
many	-	TRBV20-1	TRBJ1-5	TGCAGTGCTCCACAGGGACTCAATCAGCCCCAGCATTTT	CSAPQGLNQPQHF
many	TRBD2	TRBV28	TRBJ2-5	TGTGCCAGCAGTGGGCGACTAGCGGGGATTTTGGAGACCCAGTACTTC	CASSGRLAGILETQYF
many	TRBD2	TRBV20-1	TRBJ2-7	TGCAGTGCTAGACATTTAGCGGGAGGGATTGAGCAGTACTTC	CSARHLAGGIEQYF
many	TRBD2	TRBV20-1	TRBJ2-5	TGCAGTGCTAGAGCCCCCCACCGACTAGCGCAAGAGACCCAGTACTTC	CSARAPHRLAQETQYF
many	-	TRBV27	TRBJ1-5	TGTGCCAGCAGTTTAAATGGATATCAGCCCCAGCATTTT	CASSLNGYQPQHF
many	TRBD2	TRBV12-3/TRBV12-4	TRBJ2-7	TGTGCCAGCAGTTTGGCGAGCGGGAGGGTTTACGAGCAGTACTTC	CASSLASGRVYEQYF
few	TRBD1	TRBV7-2	TRBJ2-1	TGTGCCAGCAGCTTCAAAAACCTAATAAGGACAGGGGGCTTGGGAAATGAGCAGTTCTTC	CASSFKNLIRTGGLGNEQFF
many	-	TRBV12-3/TRBV12-4	TRBJ2-5	TGTGCCAGCAAGTCGTCGGTTAGCGTGGTGGAGACCCAGTACTTC	CASKSSVSVVETQYF
many	-	TRBV28	TRBJ2-5	TGTGCCAGCAGTTTATCAGGGGAAGAGACCCAGTACTTC	CASSLSGEETQYF
-	-	TRBV7-9	TRBJ2-4	TGTGCCAGCAGCTTAGCTCACTTCGGGGAAAACATTAAGTACTTC	CASSLAHFGENIKYF
many	-	TRBV19	TRBJ1-1	TGTGCCAGTAGTATTGGCTTGGACACTGAAGCTTTCTTT	CASSIGLDTEAFF
many	TRBD2	TRBV6-2/TRBV6-3	TRBJ2-2	TGTGCCAGCACGTTAGCGGGAGGAGCCGGGGAGCTGTTTTTT	CASTLAGGAGELFF
many	-	TRBV7-2	TRBJ2-2	TGTGCCAGCAGCTTAGCTTGGGAGCTCGGGGAGCTGTTTTTT	CASSLAWELGELFF
few	TRBD2	TRBV6-2/TRBV6-3	TRBJ2-2	TGTGCCAGCAGGCGGACTAGCGGGTCCTCCGGGGGATACACCGGGGAGCTGTTTTTT	CASRRTSGSSGGYTGELFF
many	TRBD1	TRBV10-3	TRBJ2-5	TGTGCCATCAGTGTGTCGGGACAGAAAGAGACCCAGTACTTC	CAISVSGQKETQYF
many	-	TRBV19	TRBJ1-5	TGTGCCAGTAGTAGAGACATCAATCAGCCCCAGCATTTT	CASSRDINQPQHF
-	-	TRBV29-1	TRBJ2-7	TGCAGCGTTGTGGGCCTCGGGACAAACTCCTACGAGCAGTACTTC	CSVVGLGTNSYEQYF
many	TRBD1	TRBV27	TRBJ1-1	TGTGCCAGCAACCCAGGGGGCCAGAACACTGAAGCTTTCTTT	CASNPGGQNTEAFF
-	-	TRBV6-1	TRBJ1-2	TGTGCCAGCAGTGAAGCCCTAGGCTATGGCTACACCTTC	CASSEALGYGYTF
-	-	TRBV5-6	TRBJ1-5	TGTGCCAGCAGCTTTTATAGGGTAAGCAATCAGCCCCAGCATTTT	CASSFYRVSNQPQHF
many	TRBD2	TRBV7-9	TRBJ2-7	TGTGCCAGCAGCTGGACTAGCGGGAGGGCCGTCGCCGAGCAGTACTTC	CASSWTSGRAVAEQYF
many	-	TRBV4-2	TRBJ2-4	TGTGCCAGCAGCCAAGATCGGCGGCGGGATTACAAAAACATTCAGTACTTC	CASSQDRRRDYKNIQYF
many	-	TRBV15	TRBJ2-2	TGTGCCACCAGTACCCACGCAGGGATAAACACCGGGGAGCTGTTTTTT	CATSTHAGINTGELFF
-	-	TRBV2	TRBJ1-1	TGTGCCAGCAGTACAGGGATTGTCATGAACACTGAAGCTTTCTTT	CASSTGIVMNTEAFF
few	TRBD1	TRBV7-8	TRBJ2-5	TGTGCCAGCAGCTTAAGAGGGGACAGACAAGAGACCCAGTACTTC	CASSLRGDRQETQYF
-	TRBD2	TRBV7-2	TRBJ2-1	TGTGCCAGCAGGATGATAGCGGGAGGTCTTGATAATGAGCAGTTCTTC	CASRMIAGGLDNEQFF
-	-	TRBV12-3/TRBV12-4	TRBJ1-2	TGTGCCAGCAGCCCTGGCCGGGGGAAAAACTATGGCTACACCTTC	CASSPGRGKNYGYTF
many	TRBD1	TRBV5-1	TRBJ1-6	TGCGCCAGCAGCTTGGCCGCGGGACAGGTTAATTCACCCCTCCACTTT	CASSLAAGQVNSPLHF
few	-	TRBV30	TRBJ1-2	TGTGCCTGGAGTGTAAATCGGGGAGACGGCTACACCTTC	CAWSVNRGDGYTF
many	-	TRBV5-8	TRBJ2-5	TGTGCCAGCAGCACCGGGATCAAGGGGGGAGAGACCCAGTACTTC	CASSTGIKGGETQYF
many	-	TRBV25-1	TRBJ2-5	TGTGCCAGCAGTGAATATATAGGGACAAAAGGGTACCAAGAGACCCAGTACTTC	CASSEYIGTKGYQETQYF
many	-	TRBV5-1	TRBJ2-7	TGCGCCAGCAGCGGCGTTGGGGCGCCCTACGAGCAGTACTTC	CASSGVGAPYEQYF